These 18 T cell receptor beta chains were all obtained from the same sample, sequenced in a study of blood T cell repertoires in COVID-19. Here immunoSEQ multiplex PCR was the method, and the copy in TCRdb shows in-frame clones only, minus some. The repertoire holds 150,000 to 200,000 clones, approximately 84% seen once, with less than 1.5% in the top ten. The sample comprised PBMCs or T cells enriched from blood (not recorded which). These receptors were obtained from a human donor with acute COVID-19. The donor label of this sample is uncertain.

The gene calls are TRBV11-2 and TRBJ1-4; no firm D call. Trimming removed 5 bases from V and 2 bases from J, with 12 bases in between. CDR3 length: 15 amino acids. CDR1 is SGHAT and CDR2 is FQNNGV in the germline V gene. The DNA of the CDR3 is TGTGCCAGCAGCCCAAGGCGGGGTACTAATGAAAAACTGTTTTTT. Encoded protein: CASSPRRGTNEKLFF.

Written as DNA, the CDR3 is TGTGCCAGCGAGCCCCTAGCCAAAAACATTCAGTACTTC. It translates to CASEPLAKNIQYF. V is TRBV25-1 and J is TRBJ2-4; D is unclear. This CDR3 region has 13 residues. Germline V gene data show CDR1 as MGHDK and CDR2 as SYGVNS. V gave up 8 bases and J gave up 0 bases, with 8 bases separating them.

The CDR3 region is CASSRGTGGVYEQYF. CDR3 nucleotides: TGTGCCAGTAGCAGGGGGACAGGGGGCGTCTACGAGCAGTACTTC. The rearrangement links TRBV19 to TRBJ2-7; 12 nucleotides agree with TRBD1. Germline assignment: CDR1 LNHDA and CDR2 SQIVND (reference sequence). J was trimmed by 3 bases and V by 6 bases; bases with no gene match: 6. This CDR3 is 15 amino acids long.

The rearrangement joins TRBV11-2 to TRBJ2-5; 7 nucleotides agree with TRBD2. The junction had 8 bases not matched to a gene; V was cut back by 6 bases and J by 4 bases. Germline-derived CDR1 and CDR2 are SGHAT and FQNNGV. The CDR3 runs to 14 residues. This CDR3 is CASSPAGKGETQYF. The CDR3 coding sequence is TGTGCCAGCAGTCCAGCGGGGAAGGGAGAGACCCAGTACTTC.

A remark on this clone: The identical CDR3 is also encoded by other nucleotide sequences in the sample. The rearrangement links TRBV12-3 or TRBV12-4 to TRBJ1-1; D unclear. The ends were cut back, 2 bases at V and 5 bases at J, with 6 bases in the middle. The CDR3 consists of 12 residues. CDR3 bases: TGTGCCAGCAGTTTATCCGGGACTGAAGCTTTCTTT. As protein: CASSLSGTEAFF.

The chain couples TRBV29-1 to TRBJ2-3; 7 bases line up with TRBD2. The germline CDR1 and CDR2 sequences are SQVTM and ANQGSEA. The CDR3 contains 12 residues. J lost 6 bases, V lost 6 bases, and 6 bases had no gene match. Here the CDR3 reads CSVLAVGDTQYF. In DNA form, the CDR3 reads TGCAGCGTCCTAGCGGTAGGGGATACGCAGTATTTT.

The gene calls are TRBV19 and TRBJ1-1; TRBD1 matches 9 bases. The ends lost 9 bases at V and 6 bases at J; junction bases unmatched: 11. From germline, CDR1 is LNHDA and CDR2 SQIVND (reference sequence). CDR3 length: 14 residues. The CDR3 DNA reads as TGTGCCAGCCGGACAGGGGAGATGTACGCTGAAGCTTTCTTT. Amino acid sequence: CASRTGEMYAEAFF.

The V call is TRBV5-8, the J call TRBJ2-5, with 14 nucleotides matching TRBD2. After removal of 3 bases from V and 5 bases from J, the junction contained 9 bases not matched to a gene. CDR3 length: 17 amino acids. Germline V gene data show CDR1 as SGHTS and CDR2 as YDEGEE. CDR3 residues: CASSSPGLAGAGETQYF. The CDR3, as DNA: TGTGCCAGCAGCTCTCCGGGACTAGCGGGGGCCGGGGAGACCCAGTACTTC.

This chain links TRBV10-3 with TRBJ2-3, with D uncertain. Germline assignment: CDR1 ENHRY and CDR2 SYGVKD. The CDR3 consists of 12 residues. V lost 0 bases to trimming and J lost 6 bases, with 4 bases between them. CDR3: CAISESSDTQYF. The CDR3 bases are TGTGCCATCAGTGAGTCAAGCGATACGCAGTATTTT.

The genes are TRBV5-8 and TRBJ2-3; tentative D call: TRBD1 (5 bases). V was shortened by 0 bases and J by 2 bases, with 13 bases between the two germline ends. The germline V gene encodes CDR1 SGHTS and CDR2 YDEGEE. CDR3 size: 16 residues. CDR3 sequence: CASSLGSGRITDTQYF. DNA for the CDR3: TGTGCCAGCAGCTTGGGGTCAGGGCGGATCACAGATACGCAGTATTTT.

The rearrangement joins TRBV6-5 to TRBJ2-7; the match to TRBD1 covers 8 bases. Unmatched junction bases numbered 7, after V lost 3 bases and J lost 3 bases. Looked up from germline, CDR1 is MNHEY and CDR2 is SVGAGI. The CDR3 contains 15 residues. The CDR3 bases are TGTGCCAGCAGTTATGGGCAGGGGGCCGACTACGAGCAGTACTTC. Translated, it gives CASSYGQGADYEQYF.

Here the CDR3 reads CASSLGGLNTEAFF. The CDR3 nucleotides are TGTGCCAGCAGCTTGGGGGGGCTTAACACTGAAGCTTTCTTT. V is TRBV5-6 and J is TRBJ1-1, with a tentative D call TRBD1 (6 bases). Germline CDR1 reads SGHDT; CDR2 reads YYEEEE. Deletions cut 0 bases from V and 2 bases from J, with 8 bases between. The CDR3 has 14 residues.

The sample holds a few counts of this clone. The genes are TRBV3-1 (or the pseudogene TRBV3-2) and TRBJ2-7, with D possibly being TRBD1 (5 bases). The CDR3 length is 12 residues. The germline gives CDR1 LGHDT, CDR2 YNNKEL (reference sequence). V was clipped by 2 bases and J by 6 bases, with 8 bases between them. Here the CDR3 reads CASSQLGAEQYF. DNA for the CDR3: TGTGCCAGCAGCCAACTAGGGGCCGAGCAGTACTTC.

The sample holds one count of this clone. CDR3 nucleotide sequence: TGCGCCAGCAGCCTGGGACAGACGAGCTCCTACGAGCAGTACTTC. This gives the protein CASSLGQTSSYEQYF. V and J are TRBV5-1 and TRBJ2-7; 7 bases line up with TRBD1. The CDR3 is 15 residues long. The junction had 7 bases not matched to a gene; V was cut back by 4 bases and J by 0 bases. The germline V gene encodes CDR1 SGHRS and CDR2 YFSETQ. Based on the CDR3 plus reference TRBV5-1 and TRBJ2-7, the full variable domain is KAGVTQTPRYLIKTRGQQVTLSCSPISGHRSVSWYQQTPGQGLQFLFEYFSETQRNKGNFPGRFSGRQFSNSRSEMNVSTLELGDSALYLCASSLGQTSSYEQYFGPGTRLTVT.

V is TRBV6-2 or TRBV6-3 and J is TRBJ2-7; D gene unclear. V was clipped by 0 bases and J by 0 bases, with 12 bases between them. This CDR3 contains 16 residues. Looked up from germline, CDR1 is MNHEY and CDR2 is SVGEGT. The CDR3 DNA reads TGTGCCAGCAGTTACTCTAAGCAAAGGAGCTCCTACGAGCAGTACTTC. As protein: CASSYSKQRSSYEQYF.

This chain joins TRBV11-2 and TRBJ1-4, with TRBD1 matching 7 bases. Germline V CDR1 and CDR2: SGHAT, FQNNGV. The CDR3 consists of 15 residues. The V gene end was trimmed by 6 bases and the J gene end by 0 bases; junction bases not matched to a gene: 4. The CDR3 here is CASSSTGATNEKLFF. CDR3 DNA sequence: TGTGCCAGCAGTTCAACAGGGGCAACTAATGAAAAACTGTTTTTT.

The chain links TRBV6-2 or TRBV6-3 to TRBJ2-7, with 7 bases fitting TRBD1. Germline lookup yields CDR1 MNHEY and CDR2 SVGEGT. This CDR3 region has 13 residues. J gave up 3 bases and V 4 bases, and 3 bases lay outside the gene matches. CDR3 DNA sequence: TGTGCCAGCAGTTTATACAGGGGCTACGAGCAGTACTTC. Translation gives CASSLYRGYEQYF.

CDR3 protein: CSVTGTGFLTEAFF. In DNA, the CDR3 is TGCAGCGTTACCGGGACAGGGTTTCTCACTGAAGCTTTCTTT. The chain recombines TRBV29-1 with TRBJ1-1; 9 positions agree with TRBD1. Unmatched junction bases numbered 8, after V lost 5 bases and J lost 4 bases. The CDR3 extends over 14 amino acids. Germline V gives CDR1 SQVTM, CDR2 ANQGSEA.